This paragraph reports one T cell receptor beta chain. This entry comes from a study of shared clonotypes between healthy human individuals. Trimming cost V 4 bases and J 7 bases; bases outside gene matches: 6. This CDR3 spans 13 amino acids. Germline lookup yields CDR1 SGHDT and CDR2 YYEEEE. Terminally differentiated effector memory CD45RA+ cells were excluded by CCR7 positive selection of CD45RO-negative cells. Produced via immunoSEQ multiplex PCR; TCRdb's table is partial and in-frame only. The sample records about 1,900,000 clones, approximately 95% being singletons. The chain is built from TRBV5-6 and TRBJ2-3; 7 nucleotides match TRBD1. The sample consisted of naive CD8+ T cells sorted from blood. This clonotype originated in a man between 18 and 35 years old in good health. The CDR3 sequence is CASSTGTANTQYF. CDR3 nucleotide sequence: TGTGCCAGCAGCACCGGGACAGCAAATACGCAGTATTTT. Full variable domain (rest looked up from reference TRBV5-6 and TRBJ2-3): DAGVTQSPTHLIKTRGQQVTLRCSPKSGHDTVSWYQQALGQGPQFIFQYYEEEERQRGNFPDRFSGHQFPNYSSELNVNALLLGDSALYLCASSTGTANTQYFGPGTRLTVL.